A single sample is the source of the 17 T cell receptor beta chains below, sequenced in a study of cytomegalovirus exposure and HLA in healthy donors. The PCR ran on 60 Vbeta and 13 Jbeta primers. This table comes from immunoSEQ multiplex PCR, and its TCRdb copy is limited to in-frame clones, with some not included. Counted here are roughly 120,000 clones, 70% to 85% occurring once; the ten biggest clones make up around 13%. Sequencing used PBMCs. These receptors all stem from a woman aged 40-49 years in good health and CMV-seropositive.

This clone is categorized as medium-sized. V gene TRBV29-1 combines with J gene TRBJ2-7; D is possibly TRBD1 (6 bases). Germline V gene lookup returns CDR1 SQVTM and CDR2 ANQGSEA. The CDR3 totals 12 residues. V gave up 6 bases and J gave up 3 bases, with 12 bases separating them. The CDR3 sequence: CSVTIQGYEQYF. The CDR3 nucleotides read TGCAGCGTGACCATACAGGGCTACGAGCAGTACTTC.

There are a few counts of this clone. V and J are TRBV4-2 and TRBJ2-3, with 8 positions matching TRBD2. Trimming took 5 bases from V and 3 from J; bases not matched to a gene: 7. There are 15 residues in the CDR3. Germline V gene data show CDR1 as LGHNA and CDR2 as YNFKEQ. The CDR3 loop reads CASSEGKRETDTQYF. In DNA form, the CDR3 reads TGTGCCAGCAGCGAAGGAAAGCGGGAGACAGATACGCAGTATTTT.

The chain couples TRBV10-3 to TRBJ1-1; possibly TRBD1 for D (5 bases). Looked up from germline, CDR1 is ENHRY and CDR2 is SYGVKD. Trimming took 0 bases from V and 7 from J, leaving 12 bases between them. The CDR3 runs 14 residues. The CDR3 DNA follows: TGTGCCATCAGTGAGTCGGTTAAAGACAGTGAAGCTTTCTTT. Protein product: CAISESVKDSEAFF.

The gene calls are TRBV6-5 and TRBJ1-1; unclear D gene. The germline V gene encodes CDR1 MNHEY and CDR2 SVGAGI. The ends were cut back, 5 bases at V and 5 bases at J, with 12 bases in the middle. The CDR3 spans 13 residues. The CDR3 coding sequence is TGTGCCAGCAGTGAAGCGGTCGGGACTGAAGCTTTCTTT. It codes for CASSEAVGTEAFF.

This clone was counted at least ten times. This chain uses TRBV2 with TRBJ2-2; possible D gene TRBD2, 5 bases. The ends were cut back, 1 base at V and 5 bases at J, with 11 bases in the middle. CDR1 is SNHLY, CDR2 FYNNEI, per germline. The CDR3 has 15 residues. This chain's CDR3 is CASSEGGVWTGELFF. CDR3 DNA sequence: TGTGCCAGCAGTGAAGGGGGAGTATGGACCGGGGAGCTGTTTTTT.

The V call is TRBV27, the J call TRBJ2-3, with unresolved D. CDR1 is MNHEY and CDR2 is SMNVEV in the germline V gene (reference sequence). V lost 0 bases, J lost 2 bases, and 12 bases lay in between. The CDR3 consists of 16 residues. DNA for the CDR3: TGTGCCAGCAGTTTATCGGTCCCAGTTTTCACAGATACGCAGTATTTT. It codes for CASSLSVPVFTDTQYF.

CDR3 amino acids: CASSLAQGFEETQYF. CDR3 nucleotides: TGCGCCAGCAGCTTGGCTCAGGGTTTCGAAGAGACCCAGTACTTC. The rearrangement uses TRBV5-1 and TRBJ2-5; weak D call: TRBD1 (5 bases). The length of the CDR3 is 15 residues. V lost 0 bases to trimming and J lost 3 bases, with 12 bases between them. In germline, CDR1 is SGHRS, CDR2 YFSETQ.

The chain has TRBV5-1 and TRBJ2-3, with TRBD2 matching over 15 bases. J was trimmed by 4 bases and V by 0 bases; bases with no gene match: 12. The germline gives CDR1 SGHRS, CDR2 YFSETQ. The CDR3 is 20 residues long. This CDR3 reads CASSLVPGLAGGGSPDTQYF. The CDR3 DNA sequence: TGCGCCAGCAGCTTGGTTCCGGGACTAGCGGGAGGCGGGAGTCCAGATACGCAGTATTTT.

The CDR3 sequence is CASSLGQFTDTQYF. Written as DNA, the CDR3 is TGCGCCAGCAGCTTAGGACAATTCACAGATACGCAGTATTTT. The chain uses TRBV5-1 and TRBJ2-3; D may be TRBD1 (5 bases). CDR1 is SGHRS, CDR2 YFSETQ, per germline. The CDR3 totals 14 residues. Trimming removed 2 bases at V and 2 bases at J, with 9 bases between.

J is TRBJ2-5 and V is TRBV7-2, with 8 bases lining up with TRBD1. The CDR3 length is 14 residues. V was clipped by 6 bases and J by 5 bases; unmatched bases: 8. The germline gives CDR1 SGHTA, CDR2 FQGNSA. The CDR3 here is CASSPQTGAETQYF. Written as DNA, the CDR3 is TGTGCCAGCAGTCCCCAGACAGGGGCGGAGACCCAGTACTTC.

J is TRBJ2-7 and V is TRBV6-1; D is perhaps TRBD1 (7 bases). Germline values: CDR1 MNHNS, CDR2 SASEGT. Trimming stripped 3 bases from V and 3 bases from J, with 12 bases between. The CDR3 contains 14 residues. This CDR3 reads CASSERDRDYEQYF. CDR3 DNA: TGTGCCAGCAGTGAGCGGGACAGAGACTACGAGCAGTACTTC.

The genes are TRBV5-4 and TRBJ2-1; 11 nucleotides agree with TRBD2. Germline V gene lookup returns CDR1 SGHNT and CDR2 YYREEE (reference sequence). This CDR3 spans 15 amino acids. With 1 base clipped from V and 7 bases from J, the junction kept 4 bases outside the gene matches. DNA of the CDR3: TGTGCCAGCAGCTTGCGGCTAGCGGGAGGAAATGAGCAGTTCTTC. Protein product: CASSLRLAGGNEQFF.

J is TRBJ1-2 and V is TRBV30, with 7 bases identical to TRBD1. V dropped 5 bases and J dropped 4; count of bases not matched to a gene: 10. The CDR3 spans 14 residues. The V gene's germline CDR1 is GTSNPN and CDR2 SVGIG (reference sequence). CDR3: CAWLHRDSTYGYTF. The CDR3, as DNA: TGTGCCTGGCTTCATCGGGACAGCACCTATGGCTACACCTTC.

This chain uses TRBV12-5 with TRBJ2-5, with TRBD1 matching over 9 bases. V was pared by 7 bases and J by 5 bases, with 8 bases of the junction left unmatched. Germline loops: CDR1 LGHNT, CDR2 FRNRAP. The CDR3 contains 14 residues. The CDR3 here is CASARGQGRETQYF. DNA of the CDR3: TGTGCTAGTGCTCGAGGACAGGGGAGGGAGACCCAGTACTTC.

This chain uses TRBV30 with TRBJ2-1, with 8 bases matching TRBD1. The CDR3 is 12 residues long. Trimming at V came to 2 bases and at J to 8 bases, leaving 2 bases not matched to a gene. Germline lookup yields CDR1 GTSNPN and CDR2 SVGIG (reference sequence). The CDR3 DNA reads as TGTGCCTGGAGTCCACAGGGGGATGAGCAGTTCTTC. It yields the protein CAWSPQGDEQFF.

The chain uses TRBV6-5 and TRBJ1-2, with 7 bases matching TRBD1. Looked up from germline, CDR1 is MNHEY and CDR2 is SVGAGI. There are 15 residues in the CDR3. The ends lost 6 bases at V and 5 bases at J; junction bases unmatched: 12. The CDR3 DNA reads TGTGCCAGCAGCTCCACCCAGGGGGTCTCATATGGCTACACCTTC. This gives the protein CASSSTQGVSYGYTF.

V usage is TRBV27 and J usage is TRBJ1-2, with no clear D. Germline CDR1 MNHEY, CDR2 SMNVEV (reference sequence). With 3 bases removed from V and 1 base from J, the gap between germline ends came to 6 bases. The CDR3 spans 13 residues. In DNA, the CDR3 is TGTGCCAGCAGTTTGTCGGGTAACTATGGCTACACCTTC. It specifies CASSLSGNYGYTF.